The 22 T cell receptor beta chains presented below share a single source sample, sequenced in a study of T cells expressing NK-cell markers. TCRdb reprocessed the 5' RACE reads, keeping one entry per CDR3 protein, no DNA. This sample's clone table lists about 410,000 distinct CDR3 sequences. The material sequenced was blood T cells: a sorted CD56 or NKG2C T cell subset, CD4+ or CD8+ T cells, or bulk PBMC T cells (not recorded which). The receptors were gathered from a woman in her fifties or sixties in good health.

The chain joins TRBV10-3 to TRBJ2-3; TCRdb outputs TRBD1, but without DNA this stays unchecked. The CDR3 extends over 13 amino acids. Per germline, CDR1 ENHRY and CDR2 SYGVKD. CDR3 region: CAISTGGTDTQYF.

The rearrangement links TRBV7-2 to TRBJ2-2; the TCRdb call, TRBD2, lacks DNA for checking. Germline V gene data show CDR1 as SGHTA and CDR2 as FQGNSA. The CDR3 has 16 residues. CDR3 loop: CASSKGLAERTGELFF.

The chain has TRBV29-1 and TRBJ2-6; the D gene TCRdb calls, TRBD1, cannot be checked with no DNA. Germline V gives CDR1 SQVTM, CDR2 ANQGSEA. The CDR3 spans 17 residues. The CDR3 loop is CSVGGQGRLSGANVLTF.

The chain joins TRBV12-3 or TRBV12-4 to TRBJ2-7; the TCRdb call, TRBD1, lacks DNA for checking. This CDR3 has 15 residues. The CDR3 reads CASSLVGTQTAEQYF.

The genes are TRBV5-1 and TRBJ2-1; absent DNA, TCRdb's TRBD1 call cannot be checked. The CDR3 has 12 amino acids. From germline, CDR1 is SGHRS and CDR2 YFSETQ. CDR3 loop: CARQGVREKQFF.

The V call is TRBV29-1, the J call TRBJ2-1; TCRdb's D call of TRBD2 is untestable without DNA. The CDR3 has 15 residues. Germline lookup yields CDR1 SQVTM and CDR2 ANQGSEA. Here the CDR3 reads CSVAGTSGSHNEQFF.

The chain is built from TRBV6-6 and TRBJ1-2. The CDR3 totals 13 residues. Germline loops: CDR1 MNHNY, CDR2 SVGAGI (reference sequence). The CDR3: CASSPIREGGYTF.

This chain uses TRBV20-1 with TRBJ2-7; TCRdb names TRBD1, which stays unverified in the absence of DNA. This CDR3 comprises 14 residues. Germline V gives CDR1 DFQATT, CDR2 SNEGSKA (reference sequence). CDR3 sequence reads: CSAFRQGPSYEQYF.

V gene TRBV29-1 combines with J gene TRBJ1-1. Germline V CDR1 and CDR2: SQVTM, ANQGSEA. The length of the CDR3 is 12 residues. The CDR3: CSVEVVEREAFF.

The chain's CDR3 is CASSVGGRLAAYNEQFF. The V call is TRBV7-8, the J call TRBJ2-1; TCRdb's D gene call, TRBD2, goes unchecked for lack of DNA. Looked up from germline, CDR1 is SGHVS and CDR2 is FQNEAQ. This CDR3 region has 17 residues. The full variable domain, in which reference TRBV7-8 and TRBJ2-1 provide the parts outside the CDR3, is GAGVSQSPRYKVAKRGQDVALRCDPISGHVSLFWYQQALGQGPEFLTYFQNEAQLDKSGLPSDRFFAERPEGSVSTLKIQRTQQEDSAVYLCASSVGGRLAAYNEQFFGPGTRLTVL.

The CDR3: CASTPREASTDTQYF. The chain links TRBV5-1 to TRBJ2-3; as DNA is missing, the TRBD1 call by TCRdb cannot be tested. The CDR3 covers 15 residues. CDR1 SGHRS and CDR2 YFSETQ come from the germline V gene.

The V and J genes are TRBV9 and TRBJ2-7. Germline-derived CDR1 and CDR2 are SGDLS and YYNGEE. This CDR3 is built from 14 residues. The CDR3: CASSYGSASYEQYF.

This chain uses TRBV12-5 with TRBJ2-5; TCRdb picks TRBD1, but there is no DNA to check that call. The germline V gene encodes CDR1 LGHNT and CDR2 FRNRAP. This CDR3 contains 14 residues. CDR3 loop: CASSDRGLQETQYF.

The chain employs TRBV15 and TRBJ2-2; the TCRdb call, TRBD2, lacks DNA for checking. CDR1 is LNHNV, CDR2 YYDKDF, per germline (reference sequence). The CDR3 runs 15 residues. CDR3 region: CATRGTTLNTGELFF.

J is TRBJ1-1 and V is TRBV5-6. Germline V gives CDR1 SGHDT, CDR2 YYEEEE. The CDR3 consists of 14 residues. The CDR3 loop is CASSLDAVDTEAFF.

The CDR3 sequence is CSVARDRGPKSYGYTF. This chain joins TRBV29-1 and TRBJ1-2; checking the TCRdb D call of TRBD1 is not possible without DNA. CDR1 is SQVTM and CDR2 is ANQGSEA in the germline V gene. The CDR3 covers 16 residues.

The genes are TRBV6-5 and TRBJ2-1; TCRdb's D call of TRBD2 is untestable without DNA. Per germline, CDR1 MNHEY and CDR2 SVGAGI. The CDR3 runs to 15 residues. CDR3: CASSTSGSPRAGQFF.

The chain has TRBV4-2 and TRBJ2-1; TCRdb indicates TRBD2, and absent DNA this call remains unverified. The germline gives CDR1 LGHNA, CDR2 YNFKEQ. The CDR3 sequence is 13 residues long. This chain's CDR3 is CASSRGTDNEQFF.

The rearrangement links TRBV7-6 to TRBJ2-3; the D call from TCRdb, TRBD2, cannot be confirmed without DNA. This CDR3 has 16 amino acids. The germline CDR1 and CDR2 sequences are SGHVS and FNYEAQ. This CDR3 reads CASSPRTSGIGDTQYF.

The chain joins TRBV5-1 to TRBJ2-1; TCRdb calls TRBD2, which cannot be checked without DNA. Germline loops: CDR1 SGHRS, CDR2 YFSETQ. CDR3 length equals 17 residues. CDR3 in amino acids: CASSLGNLVLAYNEQFF.

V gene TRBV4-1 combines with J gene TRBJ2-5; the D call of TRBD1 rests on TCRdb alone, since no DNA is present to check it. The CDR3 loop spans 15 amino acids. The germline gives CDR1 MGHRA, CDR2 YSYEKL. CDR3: CASSHPGGGEETQYF.

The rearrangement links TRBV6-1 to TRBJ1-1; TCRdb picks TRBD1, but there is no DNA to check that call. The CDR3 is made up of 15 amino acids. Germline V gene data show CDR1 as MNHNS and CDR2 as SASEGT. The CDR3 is CASSSTGTRTFGAFF.